Below, 23 T cell receptor beta chains from the same sample are listed, as sequenced in a study of T cell repertoires in cytomegalovirus infection. These receptors lack a known antigen. MiXCR, run by TCRdb on the reads, gives a single entry per CDR3 protein. The sample has under 850,000 distinct CDR3 sequences, about 33% seen once; the top ten hold around a sixth. This specimen consisted of cultured PBMCs, obtained from culture after CMV antigen stimulation. The receptor source for this set is a human donor in good health (CMV status not recorded). Some clones in this sample may be carry-over from other donors' samples.

The V and J genes are TRBV7-2 and TRBJ2-4; unclear D gene. V was clipped by 2 bases and J by 0 bases, with 5 bases between them. Germline assignment: CDR1 SGHTA and CDR2 FQGNSA. This CDR3 comprises 14 residues. CDR3 loop: CASSLSQAKNIQYF. The CDR3, as DNA: TGTGCCAGCAGCTTAAGTCAAGCCAAAAACATTCAGTACTTC.

At least ten counts were recorded for this clonotype. The chain joins TRBV7-2 to TRBJ2-1, with D hard to call. The germline V and J ends were trimmed by 3 bases and 9 bases, with 6 bases remaining between them. The CDR3 has 11 amino acids. CDR1 and CDR2 (germline): SGHTA, FQGNSA. Written as DNA, the CDR3 is TGTGCCAGCAGCTTTGGCGGTGAGCAGTTCTTC. It yields the protein CASSFGGEQFF.

This clonotype was picked up many times. The chain carries TRBV7-9 and TRBJ1-1; 7 bases agree with TRBD1. V shed 5 bases, J shed 0 bases, and the junction held 6 bases outside the gene matches. The CDR3 runs to 15 residues. Germline CDR1 SEHNR, CDR2 FQNEAQ (reference sequence). The CDR3 loop reads CASSPTGTMNTEAFF. The CDR3 nucleotides read TGTGCCAGCAGCCCGACAGGGACAATGAACACTGAAGCTTTCTTT.

This clonotype was counted once. The chain has TRBV18 and TRBJ1-2, with 8 bases lining up with TRBD1. V shed 3 bases, J shed 0 bases, and the junction held 12 bases outside the gene matches. CDR3 size: 18 residues. CDR1 and CDR2 (germline): KGHSH, LQKENI. CDR3 DNA sequence: TGTGCCAGCTCACCGGTCTACAGGGGGTATGAAACTAACTATGGCTACACCTTC. It encodes CASSPVYRGYETNYGYTF. Filled out from reference TRBV18 and TRBJ1-2, the complete variable domain reads NAGVMQNPRHLVRRRGQEARLRCSPMKGHSHVYWYRQLPEEGLKFMVYLQKENIIDESGMPKERFSAEFPKEGPSILRIQQVVRGDSAAYFCASSPVYRGYETNYGYTFGSGTRLTVV.

The V call is TRBV7-8, the J call TRBJ2-5; no clear D gene. V gave up 5 bases and J gave up 2 bases, with 15 bases separating them. CDR1 SGHVS and CDR2 FQNEAQ come from the germline V gene. This CDR3 has 15 amino acids. DNA of the CDR3: TGTGCCAGCAGCCCCCACGGCACCGGACAAGAGACCCAGTACTTC. This gives the protein CASSPHGTGQETQYF.

The chain carries TRBV14 and TRBJ2-7; possibly TRBD1 for D (5 bases). V gave up 4 bases and J gave up 5 bases, with 15 bases separating them. In germline, CDR1 is SGHDN, CDR2 FVKESK. The CDR3 consists of 14 residues. CDR3 nucleotide sequence: TGTGCCAGCAGCCCCTCTGGGGCCCCCCACGAGCAGTACTTC. It translates to CASSPSGAPHEQYF.

The CDR3 reads CASSQGVIYEQYF. The CDR3, as DNA: TGTGCCAGCAGCCAAGGGGTGATCTACGAGCAGTACTTC. The chain has TRBV25-1 and TRBJ2-7, with D perhaps TRBD1 (5 bases). Germline V CDR1 and CDR2: MGHDK, SYGVNS. This CDR3 has 13 amino acids. V was shortened by 6 bases and J by 3 bases, with 12 bases between the two germline ends.

The chain joins TRBV4-1 to TRBJ1-5; D unclear. The CDR3 totals 15 residues. The germline CDR1 and CDR2 sequences are MGHRA and YSYEKL. V gave up 3 bases and J gave up 4 bases, with 13 bases separating them. The CDR3 loop is CASSHPGRGNQPQHF. CDR3 sequence (DNA): TGCGCCAGCAGCCACCCCGGACGAGGGAATCAGCCCCAGCATTTT.

As for this clonotype: Compared with germline, one end of the junction differs, possibly owing to a read error. V gene TRBV6-6 combines with J gene TRBJ1-2, with 7 bases lining up with TRBD1. The germline V gene has CDR1 MNHNY and CDR2 SVGAGI (reference sequence). This CDR3 region has 10 residues. The CDR3 DNA is TGTGCCAGCAGTCCGGACAGGCGTCTCTTC. It specifies CASSPDRRLF.

This clonotype was seen more than once but under ten times. This chain links TRBV15 with TRBJ2-1; 7 nucleotides line up with TRBD2. The CDR3 runs 17 residues. Trimming at V came to 3 bases and at J to 4 bases, leaving 12 bases not matched to a gene. CDR1 LNHNV and CDR2 YYDKDF come from the germline V gene (reference sequence). The CDR3 here is CATSSARGTITYNEQFF. CDR3 nucleotide sequence: TGTGCCACCAGCAGTGCCAGAGGGACTATAACTTACAATGAGCAGTTCTTC.

The sample holds a few counts of this clonotype. The rearrangement links TRBV20-1 to TRBJ1-6, with unresolved D. The CDR3 length is 13 residues. The V gene lost 1 base and the J gene lost 6 bases, with 7 bases spanning the gap. CDR1 is DFQATT and CDR2 is SNEGSKA in the germline V gene (reference sequence). The CDR3 sequence is CSARARLNSPLHF. CDR3 nucleotide sequence: TGCAGTGCTAGAGCCAGGCTTAATTCACCCCTCCACTTT.

This clonotype was recorded a few times. V gene TRBV7-6 combines with J gene TRBJ2-1; D remains ambiguous. CDR1 SGHVS and CDR2 FNYEAQ come from the germline V gene. The CDR3 runs 15 residues. V was shortened by 3 bases and J by 5 bases, with 14 bases between the two germline ends. CDR3 bases: TGTGCCAGCAGCTTCGGTCTAGATGGGGACAATGAGCAGTTCTTC. Translated, it gives CASSFGLDGDNEQFF.

This clonotype was seen more than once but under ten times. The genes are TRBV15 and TRBJ1-1; 7 nucleotides agree with TRBD1. Germline V gene lookup returns CDR1 LNHNV and CDR2 YYDKDF (reference sequence). The CDR3 is 15 amino acids. V lost 1 base and J lost 7; bases outside the gene matches: 9. The CDR3 protein is CATSRAGDRDLEAFF. As DNA, the CDR3 is TGTGCCACCAGCAGAGCTGGAGACAGGGATCTTGAAGCTTTCTTT.

This clonotype came up many times. This chain joins TRBV7-2 and TRBJ2-5; 14 bases align to TRBD2. Trimming at V came to 5 bases and at J to 1 base, leaving 6 bases not matched to a gene. Per germline, CDR1 SGHTA and CDR2 FQGNSA. There are 17 residues in the CDR3. CDR3 sequence reads: CASSTGTSGGFQETQYF. The CDR3, as DNA: TGTGCCAGCAGCACTGGGACTAGCGGGGGATTCCAAGAGACCCAGTACTTC.

The chain recombines TRBV29-1 with TRBJ1-4, with D possibly being TRBD1 (5 bases). The CDR3 has 13 amino acids. Per the germline V gene, CDR1 is SQVTM and CDR2 is ANQGSEA. V dropped 0 bases and J dropped 7 bases, with 9 bases sitting between them. The CDR3 DNA sequence: TGCAGCGTTGAAGACAGGGTTGGTGAAAAACTGTTTTTT. Translating gives CSVEDRVGEKLFF.

This clonotype has more than one count but fewer than ten. The genes are TRBV7-9 and TRBJ2-3; a weak D match, TRBD1 (5 bases). Germline assignment: CDR1 SEHNR and CDR2 FQNEAQ (reference sequence). The CDR3 has 14 amino acids. The V and J ends lost 3 bases and 2 bases respectively, with 9 bases between them. The CDR3 DNA sequence: TGTGCCAGCAGCTTGTCAGGGCCCACAGATACGCAGTATTTT. Encoded protein: CASSLSGPTDTQYF.

In this sample, this clonotype turned up many times. The chain couples TRBV7-6 to TRBJ2-1, with D unclear. The CDR3 covers 16 residues. CDR1 and CDR2 from the germline V gene are SGHVS and FNYEAQ. The V gene lost 0 bases and the J gene lost 0 bases, with 9 bases spanning the gap. The CDR3 is CASSLAVSSSYNEQFF. The CDR3 nucleotides are TGTGCCAGCAGCTTAGCGGTCTCCAGCTCCTACAATGAGCAGTTCTTC.

To note about this clonotype: A much larger clone differs by one base, so this may be a read error. The J gene is TRBJ2-1, the V gene TRBV2, with 9 bases that match TRBD2. The CDR3 runs 15 residues. Looked up from germline, CDR1 is SNHLY and CDR2 is FYNNEI. CDR3 bases: TGTGCCAGCAGGAAAGCGGGAGGCGCCTACAATGAGCAGTCCTTC. Residues: CASRKAGGAYNEQSF.

This clonotype was picked up one time. This rearrangement joins TRBV12-3 or TRBV12-4 to TRBJ1-2, with D possibly matching TRBD1 (5 bases). The CDR3 has 12 residues. Trimming removed 0 bases at V and 7 bases at J, with 6 bases between. The CDR3 sequence: CASSLAQGGYTF. The DNA for the CDR3 is TGTGCCAGCAGTTTAGCGCAGGGTGGCTACACCTTC.

This clonotype appeared a few times. CDR3 sequence (DNA): TGTGCCAGCAGCCCCCAGGGGTTCGGCTCTGGAAACACCATATATTTT. Amino acid sequence: CASSPQGFGSGNTIYF. V is TRBV2 and J is TRBJ1-3; possible D gene TRBD1, 6 bases. The V gene lost 6 bases and the J gene lost 0 bases, with 15 bases spanning the gap. The CDR3 loop spans 16 amino acids. CDR1 is SNHLY, CDR2 FYNNEI, per germline.

The rearrangement joins TRBV7-8 to TRBJ2-7; D might be TRBD2 (6 bases). There are 14 residues in the CDR3. Germline values: CDR1 SGHVS, CDR2 FQNEAQ. With 3 bases removed from V and 7 bases from J, the gap between germline ends came to 16 bases. The CDR3 nucleotides read TGTGCCAGCAGCTTTTCACTAGCATCGGGAGAGCAGTACTTC. Translated, it gives CASSFSLASGEQYF.

This clonotype was counted at least ten times. For the CDR3, the DNA is TGTGCCAGCAGTTACTCGACCAGGGGCGGCCCGTCAAGTACTGAAGCTTTCTTT. Protein: CASSYSTRGGPSSTEAFF. The J gene is TRBJ1-1, the V gene TRBV6-2 or TRBV6-3, with a possible D match to TRBD1 (6 bases). The germline gives CDR1 MNHEY, CDR2 SVGEGT. This CDR3 spans 18 amino acids. Deletions cut 0 bases from V and 5 bases from J, with 22 bases between.

The V and J genes are TRBV5-1 and TRBJ2-1, with D uncertain. The CDR3 loop spans 14 amino acids. Trimming left V 4 bases short and J 6 bases short, with 14 bases between. The germline CDR1 and CDR2 sequences are SGHRS and YFSETQ. The chain's CDR3 is CASSPGRLGNEQFF. DNA of the CDR3: TGCGCCAGCAGCCCAGGACGGTTGGGCAATGAGCAGTTCTTC.